This TCR beta chain was recorded in a study of a mutant IDH1 vaccine in newly diagnosed glioma. As regards this clone: Its cognate antigen is unknown.

V shed 1 base and J shed 8 bases, with 14 bases lying between them. Germline values: CDR1 LNHNV, CDR2 YYDKDF (reference sequence). This CDR3 contains 14 residues. Generated by immunoSEQ multiplex PCR, the TCRdb table keeps only in-frame clones and is missing some. This repertoire shows over 45,000 clones, over 70% found once; its top ten account for around 5%. Described time point: week 47, end of study. Vaccine doses each comprised 300 ug of mutant IDH1 20-mer peptide, with topical imiquimod. Astrocytomas that were new, WHO grade 3 or 4, IDH1-mutant and ATRX-lost were present in the donors. The clonotype originates from a man over 45 with glioma. The sequences come from PBMCs, collected from a glioma patient whose treatment included an IDH1 peptide vaccine. The chain links TRBV15 to TRBJ1-2, with D perhaps TRBD1 (5 bases). The CDR3 nucleotides are TGTGCCACCAGCAGAGGAGGGACTAAACTAGGCTACACCTTC. It yields the protein CATSRGGTKLGYTF.